Presented here are 32 T cell receptor beta chains from one specimen sequenced in a study of naive and memory T cell subsets. The treatment was: skin biopsy from PPD injection site in Mantoux-positive individual. An oligonucleotide containing a UMI was ligated to the 3' end of TCR cDNA. Ligated cDNA underwent four rounds of PCR with nested alpha and beta constant region primers and SP2. One entry per CDR3 protein, called by TCRdb with MiXCR from the UMI-ligation and nested PCR reads. The sample yields around 37,000 distinct CDR3 sequences, approximately 10% seen once. The sequencing here drew on skin, taken from a tuberculin skin test site. Every receptor here comes from an adult in good health.

V is TRBV11-1 and J is TRBJ2-1; TRBD2 matches at 7 bases. The germline V gene has CDR1 SGHAT and CDR2 FQDESV (reference sequence). This CDR3 has 15 residues. Trimming at V came to 3 bases and at J to 3 bases, leaving 5 bases not matched to a gene. CDR3 nucleotides: TGTGCCAGCAGCTTCGGGGTAGCGGGCTACAATGAGCAGTTCTTC. Its translation: CASSFGVAGYNEQFF.

This clonotype was detected only a few times. The gene calls are TRBV20-1 and TRBJ1-2; 7 nucleotides agree with TRBD1. Germline V gene sequence: CDR1 DFQATT, CDR2 SNEGSKA (reference sequence). Germline trimming cut 4 bases from V and 2 bases from J; bases unmatched to any gene: 16. The CDR3 loop spans 17 amino acids. CDR3 sequence (DNA): TGCAGTGCTATCGTCGCAGGGGGTACTACAATGAACTATGGCTACACCTTC. This translates into CSAIVAGGTTMNYGYTF.

This clonotype was detected only a few times. The chain joins TRBV9 to TRBJ2-1, with D unresolved. CDR1 and CDR2 from the germline V gene are SGDLS and YYNGEE. The CDR3 spans 11 residues. Trimming pared 0 bases from V and 8 bases from J, leaving 3 bases between. CDR3 DNA sequence: TGTGCCAGCAGCGTAGTGGATGAGCAGTTCTTC. Translation gives CASSVVDEQFF.

This clonotype was seen ten or more times. V usage is TRBV29-1 and J usage is TRBJ2-1; 11 bases agree with TRBD2. The CDR3 contains 15 residues. The V segment lost 3 bases and the J segment 6 bases; nucleotides outside the gene matches: 7. CDR1 is SQVTM and CDR2 is ANQGSEA in the germline V gene. This chain's CDR3 is CSVDNSGGDLNEQFF. The CDR3 bases are TGCAGCGTTGACAATAGCGGGGGGGATCTCAATGAGCAGTTCTTC.

This clonotype was seen many times. V and J are TRBV12-3 or TRBV12-4 and TRBJ2-3, with D possibly being TRBD1 or TRBD2 (6 bases each). The CDR3 consists of 16 residues. The V end lost 3 bases, the J end lost 6 bases, and 19 bases lay between the germline ends. CDR3 residues: CASSFGGLRRVDTQYF. The CDR3 bases are TGTGCCAGCAGTTTTGGGGGGCTTCGCCGGGTGGATACGCAGTATTTT.

This clonotype was seen ten or more times. V is TRBV4-2 and J is TRBJ2-1, with 12 bases lining up with TRBD2. The CDR3 consists of 16 residues. From germline, CDR1 is LGHNA and CDR2 YNFKEQ. V gave up 2 bases and J gave up 9 bases; unmatched junction bases: 8. The CDR3 nucleotides are TGTGCCAGCAGCCAACCCCCGACTAGCGGGAGTATTGAGCAGTTCTTC. This translates into CASSQPPTSGSIEQFF.

This clonotype has ten or more counts. CDR3 protein: CASSDTAFRNYGYTF. CDR3 nucleotides: TGTGCCAGCAGCGATACTGCATTCCGTAACTATGGCTACACCTTC. J is TRBJ1-2 and V is TRBV12-3 or TRBV12-4; D is undetermined. The length of the CDR3 is 15 residues. Deletions cut 6 bases from V and 1 base from J, with 15 bases between.

This chain links TRBV5-1 with TRBJ2-5; TRBD1 is a possible D gene (5 bases). This CDR3 contains 15 residues. CDR1 is SGHRS, CDR2 YFSETQ, per germline. The V and J ends lost 4 bases and 2 bases respectively, with 15 bases between them. CDR3 in DNA: TGCGCCAGCAGCGGCCCACCCGACAGACAAGAGACCCAGTACTTC. It is translated as CASSGPPDRQETQYF.

The chain carries TRBV27 and TRBJ1-6; maybe TRBD1 (6 bases). Trimming shortened V by 3 bases and J by 9 bases, and 12 bases separated the two germline ends. This CDR3 comprises 14 residues. CDR1 is MNHEY, CDR2 SMNVEV, per germline (reference sequence). In DNA form, the CDR3 reads TGTGCCAGCAGTTTTGTGGGGGGCAGTTCACCCCTCCACTTT. Residues: CASSFVGGSSPLHF.

The rearrangement joins TRBV11-2 to TRBJ1-6; possible D gene TRBD1, 6 bases. This CDR3 contains 14 residues. Trimming took 3 bases from V and 8 from J, leaving 11 bases between them. Germline V gene lookup returns CDR1 SGHAT and CDR2 FQNNGV. Written as DNA, the CDR3 is TGTGCCAGCAGCTTCCGGGACACGGATTCACCCCTCCACTTT. Its protein product is CASSFRDTDSPLHF.

The gene calls are TRBV28 and TRBJ1-1, with 7 positions matching TRBD1. Germline CDR1 reads MDHEN; CDR2 reads SYDVKM. V was pared by 7 bases and J by 2 bases, with 7 bases of the junction left unmatched. CDR3 length: 14 residues. Here the CDR3 reads CASTSGTANTEAFF. The CDR3 coding sequence is TGTGCCAGCACCTCCGGGACAGCTAACACTGAAGCTTTCTTT. Using reference TRBV28 and TRBJ1-1 for the parts outside the CDR3, the full variable domain is DVKVTQSSRYLVKRTGEKVFLECVQDMDHENMFWYRQDPGLGLRLIYFSYDVKMKEKGDIPEGYSVSREKKERFSLILESASTNQTSMYLCASTSGTANTEAFFGQGTRLTVV.

The chain couples TRBV5-1 to TRBJ2-2; 7 nucleotides match TRBD1. The CDR3 covers 15 residues. CDR1 is SGHRS and CDR2 is YFSETQ in the germline V gene. Trimming removed 4 bases from V and 5 bases from J; junction bases left unmatched: 8. CDR3 in DNA: TGCGCCAGCAGCGTCGGGACAGCTAATACCGGGGAGCTGTTTTTT. Translated, it gives CASSVGTANTGELFF.

This chain joins TRBV7-3 and TRBJ2-3, with D tentatively TRBD2 (7 bases). The CDR3 has 15 amino acids. Germline V gene lookup returns CDR1 SGHTA and CDR2 FQGTGA. V lost 4 bases, J lost 3 bases, and 14 bases lay in between. The CDR3 DNA is TGTGCCAGCAGCTACCGGGGGGCGTTGACAGATACGCAGTATTTT. Its protein is CASSYRGALTDTQYF.

As regards this clonotype: A much larger clonotype is one base distant, so this may be a read error. The chain uses TRBV29-1 and TRBJ2-1; D is undetermined. Germline CDR1 is SQVTM and CDR2 is ANQGSEA. The CDR3 has 12 residues. The V end was cut by 7 bases, the J end by 6 bases, with 13 bases between. CDR3 in amino acids: CSAQIRANEQFF. CDR3 coding DNA: TGCAGCGCCCAAATTAGAGCCAATGAGCAGTTCTTC.

This clonotype was observed a few times. V usage is TRBV6-6 and J usage is TRBJ1-5; D unresolved. The V gene's germline CDR1 is MNHNY and CDR2 SVGAGI (reference sequence). This CDR3 contains 14 residues. The ends were cut back, 0 bases at V and 3 bases at J, with 6 bases in the middle. The CDR3 DNA sequence: TGTGCCAGCAGTTACTCGGGATTCAATCAGCCCCAGCATTTT. Translated, it gives CASSYSGFNQPQHF.

A few counts support this clonotype. The rearrangement links TRBV28 to TRBJ2-7, with 9 bases matching TRBD2. V trimming: 1 base; J trimming: 3 bases; junction bases outside the gene matches: 4. The CDR3 loop spans 15 amino acids. Germline loops: CDR1 MDHEN, CDR2 SYDVKM. CDR3 sequence: CASSLSSGGSYEQYF. The CDR3 bases are TGTGCCAGCAGTTTATCGAGCGGGGGGAGCTACGAGCAGTACTTC.

The V gene is TRBV20-1, the J gene TRBJ2-3, with 7 bases matching TRBD2. This CDR3 spans 18 amino acids. Germline CDR1 is DFQATT and CDR2 is SNEGSKA (reference sequence). After removal of 8 bases from V and 0 bases from J, the junction contained 20 bases not matched to a gene. The CDR3 is CSYSPFWGRAISTDTQYF. Here the CDR3 DNA reads TGCAGTTACTCCCCTTTTTGGGGGAGGGCCATCAGCACAGATACGCAGTATTTT.

This clonotype was counted ten times or more. J is TRBJ2-3 and V is TRBV7-9; TRBD1 agrees at 8 bases. V trimming: 4 bases; J trimming: 4 bases; junction bases outside the gene matches: 4. The CDR3 is 14 amino acids. From germline, CDR1 is SEHNR and CDR2 FQNEAQ (reference sequence). The CDR3 loop is CASSSGQGPDTQYF. CDR3 bases: TGTGCCAGCAGCTCCGGACAGGGCCCAGATACGCAGTATTTT.

This clonotype was seen more than once but under ten times. The rearrangement links TRBV13 to TRBJ1-1, with TRBD1 identical over 8 bases. Germline V lookup: CDR1 PRHDT, CDR2 FYEKMQ (reference sequence). The V and J ends lost 2 bases and 3 bases, in that order; junction bases with no gene match: 8. The length of the CDR3 is 16 residues. CDR3 in amino acids: CASSLRPGGADTEAFF. In DNA, the CDR3 is TGTGCCAGCAGCTTACGGCCAGGGGGCGCAGACACTGAAGCTTTCTTT. Filled out from reference TRBV13 and TRBJ1-1, the complete variable domain reads AAGVIQSPRHLIKEKRETATLKCYPIPRHDTVYWYQQGPGQDPQFLISFYEKMQSDKGSIPDRFSAQQFSDYHSELNMSSLELGDSALYFCASSLRPGGADTEAFFGQGTRLTVV.

This clonotype was counted between two and nine times. The rearrangement joins TRBV2 to TRBJ1-5; TRBD1 agrees at 7 bases. The J segment lost 3 bases and the V segment lost 7 bases, leaving 9 bases of the junction unmatched. Germline CDR1 is SNHLY and CDR2 is FYNNEI. This CDR3 has 15 residues. CDR3 in amino acids: CASTQQTGNNQPQHF. CDR3 in DNA: TGTGCCAGCACGCAGCAGACAGGGAACAATCAGCCCCAGCATTTT.

This clonotype was seen more than once but under ten times. The chain carries TRBV6-1 and TRBJ1-1; 8 bases line up with TRBD1. V shed 3 bases and J 8 bases; nucleotides not matched to a gene: 5. The CDR3 has 13 amino acids. Germline CDR1 is MNHNS and CDR2 is SASEGT. CDR3: CASSDNRGTEAFF. CDR3 in DNA: TGTGCCAGCAGTGACAACAGGGGGACGGAAGCTTTCTTT.

This clonotype qualifies as medium-sized. This rearrangement joins TRBV29-1 to TRBJ2-3; D tentatively reads TRBD1 or TRBD2 (5 bases each). Germline V gives CDR1 SQVTM, CDR2 ANQGSEA. The length of the CDR3 is 15 residues. With 8 bases removed from V and 3 bases from J, the gap between germline ends came to 21 bases. The CDR3 nucleotides are TGCAGCCACTGGGCCAGGGAGAAGGGGACAGATACGCAGTATTTT. Translating gives CSHWAREKGTDTQYF.

Remarks on this clonotype: The DNA is omitted, as the CDR3 cannot be located on it reliably, and the CDR3 follows TCRdb's listing. V is TRBV12-3 or TRBV12-4 and J is TRBJ1-2; TRBD1, the table's D call, was not compared with the DNA. From its first to its last residue, the CDR3 has 13 amino acids. The CDR3 reads CASNFGPGRGYTF.

Details on this clonotype: Germline is not matched at one junction end, which may reflect a read error. The chain carries TRBV28 and TRBJ1-2; no clear D. Germline V lookup: CDR1 MDHEN, CDR2 SYDVKM. The CDR3 has 13 residues. The CDR3 loop is CASSLPEYYGDTF. DNA for the CDR3: TGTGCCAGCAGCCTCCCGGAATACTATGGCGACACCTTC.

This chain connects TRBV9 to TRBJ2-2; 8 bases agree with TRBD2. The germline V gene encodes CDR1 SGDLS and CDR2 YYNGEE. The CDR3 loop spans 17 amino acids. With 4 bases clipped from V and 5 bases from J, the junction kept 13 bases outside the gene matches. CDR3 nucleotides: TGTGCCAGCAGCCCGGGCTACAGCGGGAGTCTTACCGGGGAGCTGTTTTTT. This encodes CASSPGYSGSLTGELFF.

The chain recombines TRBV9 with TRBJ1-3, with a possible D match to TRBD1 (5 bases). There are 16 residues in the CDR3. Between the trimmed V and J ends, which lost 0 bases and 2 bases, there was a span of 12 bases. The germline gives CDR1 SGDLS, CDR2 YYNGEE. This CDR3 reads CASSVAERTTGNTIYF. CDR3 DNA sequence: TGTGCCAGCAGCGTAGCTGAGAGGACAACTGGAAACACCATATATTTT.

This clonotype was counted at least ten times. V is TRBV6-6 and J is TRBJ1-1; TRBD1 might be the D (5 bases). CDR3 length: 15 residues. Trimming left V 6 bases short and J 0 bases short, with 14 bases between. The germline gives CDR1 MNHNY, CDR2 SVGAGI (reference sequence). CDR3 sequence: CASSGGQGMNTEAFF. The CDR3 nucleotides read TGTGCCAGCAGCGGAGGGCAGGGCATGAACACTGAAGCTTTCTTT.

This clonotype was seen a handful of times. The rearrangement joins TRBV5-1 to TRBJ1-2, with D possibly being TRBD1 (5 bases). V lost 0 bases to trimming and J lost 1 base, with 13 bases between them. Per the germline V gene, CDR1 is SGHRS and CDR2 is YFSETQ. The CDR3 loop spans 16 amino acids. DNA for the CDR3: TGCGCCAGCAGCTTGGTCCCGCCAGGGTTTAACTATGGCTACACCTTC. As protein: CASSLVPPGFNYGYTF.

The gene calls are TRBV2 and TRBJ2-2; D gene uncertain. CDR1 is SNHLY, CDR2 FYNNEI, per germline. The CDR3 has 14 amino acids. Trimming stripped 5 bases from V and 4 bases from J, with 11 bases between. DNA for the CDR3: TGTGCCAGCAGTACCCGATCGGGCACCGGGGAGCTGTTTTTT. Amino acid sequence: CASSTRSGTGELFF. Full variable domain (outside the CDR3, taken from reference TRBV2 and TRBJ2-2): EPEVTQTPSHQVTQMGQEVILRCVPISNHLYFYWYRQILGQKVEFLVSFYNNEISEKSEIFDDQFSVERPDGSNFTLKIRSTKLEDSAMYFCASSTRSGTGELFFGEGSRLTVL.

This clonotype was counted many times. The CDR3 spells CASSFKAGGGEQYF. CDR3 DNA: TGTGCCAGCAGTTTTAAAGCGGGAGGGGGGGAGCAGTACTTC. The V gene is TRBV27, the J gene TRBJ2-7; 10 positions agree with TRBD2. CDR1 is MNHEY, CDR2 SMNVEV, per germline (reference sequence). Unmatched junction bases numbered 6, after V lost 3 bases and J lost 7 bases. This CDR3 is built from 14 residues.

This clonotype was counted ten times or more. The rearrangement uses TRBV19 and TRBJ2-3, with TRBD2 identical over 10 bases. In germline, CDR1 is LNHDA, CDR2 SQIVND (reference sequence). The CDR3 covers 15 residues. With 7 bases clipped from V and 7 bases from J, the junction kept 11 bases outside the gene matches. The CDR3 spells CASNALAGAINTQYF. CDR3 DNA: TGTGCCAGTAATGCCCTAGCGGGGGCGATAAATACGCAGTATTTT.

This clonotype occurred a few times. The CDR3 nucleotides read TGTGCCAGCAGCTTAGAAACTCTGCCGCAGTATTTT. Encoded protein: CASSLETLPQYF. The chain couples TRBV7-2 to TRBJ2-3; D is unclear. V was shortened by 1 base and J by 10 bases, with 9 bases between the two germline ends. This CDR3 has 12 residues. CDR1 and CDR2 (germline): SGHTA, FQGNSA.